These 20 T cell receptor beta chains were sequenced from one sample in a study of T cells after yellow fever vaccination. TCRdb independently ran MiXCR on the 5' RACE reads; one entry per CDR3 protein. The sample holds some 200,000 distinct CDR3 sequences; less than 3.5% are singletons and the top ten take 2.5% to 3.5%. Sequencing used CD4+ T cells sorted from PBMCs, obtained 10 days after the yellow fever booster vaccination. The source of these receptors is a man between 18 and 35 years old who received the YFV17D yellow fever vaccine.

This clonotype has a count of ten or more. The CDR3 loop is CASSESGPLAGELFF. The CDR3 nucleotides read TGCGCCAGCAGTGAGTCTGGCCCTCTGGCCGGGGAGCTGTTTTTT. The chain combines TRBV10-1 with TRBJ2-2; D not resolved. Trimming cost V 0 bases and J 6 bases, with 11 bases left between them. CDR3 length: 15 residues. Germline assignment: CDR1 WNHNN and CDR2 SYGVQD (reference sequence).

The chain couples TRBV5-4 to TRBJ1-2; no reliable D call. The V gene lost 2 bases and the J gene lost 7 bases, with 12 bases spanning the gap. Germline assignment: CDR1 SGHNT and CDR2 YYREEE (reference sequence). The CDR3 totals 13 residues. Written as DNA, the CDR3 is TGTGCCAGCAGCTTACTCGCAGGCGGTGGCTACACCTTC. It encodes CASSLLAGGGYTF.

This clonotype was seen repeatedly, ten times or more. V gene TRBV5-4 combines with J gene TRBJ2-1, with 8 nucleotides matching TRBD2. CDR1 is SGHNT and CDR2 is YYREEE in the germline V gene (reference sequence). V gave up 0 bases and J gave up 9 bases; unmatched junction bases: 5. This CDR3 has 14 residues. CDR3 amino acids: CASSLEGLAGEQFF. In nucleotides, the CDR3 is TGTGCCAGCAGCTTGGAGGGCCTAGCGGGTGAGCAGTTCTTC.

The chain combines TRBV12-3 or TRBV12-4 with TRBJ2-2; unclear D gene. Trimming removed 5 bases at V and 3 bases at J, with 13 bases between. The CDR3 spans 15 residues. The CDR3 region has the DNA TGTGCCAGCAGTATCACCCGCAGTTACACCGGGGAGCTGTTTTTT. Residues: CASSITRSYTGELFF.

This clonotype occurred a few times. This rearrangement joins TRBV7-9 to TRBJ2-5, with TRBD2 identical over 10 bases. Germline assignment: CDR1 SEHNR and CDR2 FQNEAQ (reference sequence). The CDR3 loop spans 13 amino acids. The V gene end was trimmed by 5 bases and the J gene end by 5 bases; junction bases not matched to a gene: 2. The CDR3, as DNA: TGTGCCAGCAGCAAGACTAGCGGGGAGACCCAGTACTTC. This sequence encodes CASSKTSGETQYF.

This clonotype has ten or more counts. DNA for the CDR3: TGCAGTGCTAGAGTCGGGGGCGCCAACACTGAAGCTTTCTTT. It yields the protein CSARVGGANTEAFF. The chain employs TRBV20-1 and TRBJ1-1, with D tentatively TRBD1 (6 bases). The germline V gene encodes CDR1 DFQATT and CDR2 SNEGSKA (reference sequence). Trimming left V 1 base short and J 2 bases short, with 11 bases between. This CDR3 spans 14 amino acids.

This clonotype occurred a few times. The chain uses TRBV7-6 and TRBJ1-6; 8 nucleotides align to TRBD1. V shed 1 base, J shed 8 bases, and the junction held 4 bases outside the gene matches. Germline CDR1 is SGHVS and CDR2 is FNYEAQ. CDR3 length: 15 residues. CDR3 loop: CASSLGTGQYSPLHF. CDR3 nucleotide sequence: TGTGCCAGCAGCTTAGGGACAGGGCAATATTCACCCCTCCACTTT.

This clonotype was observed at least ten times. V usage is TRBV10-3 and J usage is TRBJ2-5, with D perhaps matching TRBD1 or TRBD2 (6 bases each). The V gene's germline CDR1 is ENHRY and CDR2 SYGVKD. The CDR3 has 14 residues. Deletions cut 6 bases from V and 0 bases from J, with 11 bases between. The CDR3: CAIRRGLNQETQYF. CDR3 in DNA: TGTGCCATCAGACGGGGGCTAAACCAAGAGACCCAGTACTTC.

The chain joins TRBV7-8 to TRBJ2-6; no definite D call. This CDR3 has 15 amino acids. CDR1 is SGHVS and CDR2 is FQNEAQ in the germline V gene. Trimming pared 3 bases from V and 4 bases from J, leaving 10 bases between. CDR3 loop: CASSFTPAGANVLTF. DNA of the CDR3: TGTGCCAGCAGCTTTACCCCAGCCGGGGCCAACGTCCTGACTTTC.

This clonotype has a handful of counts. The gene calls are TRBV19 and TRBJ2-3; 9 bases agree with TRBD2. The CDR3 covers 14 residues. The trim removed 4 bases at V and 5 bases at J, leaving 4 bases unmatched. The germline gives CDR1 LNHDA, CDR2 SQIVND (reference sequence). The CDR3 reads CASSTSGVKDTQYF. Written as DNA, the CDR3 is TGTGCCAGTAGTACTAGCGGGGTCAAAGATACGCAGTATTTT. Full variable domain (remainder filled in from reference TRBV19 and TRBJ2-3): DGGITQSPKYLFRKEGQNVTLSCEQNLNHDAMYWYRQDPGQGLRLIYYSQIVNDFQKGDIAEGYSVSREKKESFPLTVTSAQKNPTAFYLCASSTSGVKDTQYFGPGTRLTVL.

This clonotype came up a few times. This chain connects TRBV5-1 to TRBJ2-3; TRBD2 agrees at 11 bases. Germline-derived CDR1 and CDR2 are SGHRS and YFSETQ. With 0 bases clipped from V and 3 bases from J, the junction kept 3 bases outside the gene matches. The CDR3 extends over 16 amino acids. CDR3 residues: CASSLGGLAETDTQYF. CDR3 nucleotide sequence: TGCGCCAGCAGCTTGGGGGGACTAGCGGAAACAGATACGCAGTATTTT.

The CDR3 loop is CASSLIWAGRGDTQYF. The CDR3 nucleotides read TGTGCCAGCAGCTTAATCTGGGCAGGCCGGGGAGATACGCAGTATTTT. This chain links TRBV7-2 with TRBJ2-3; possible D gene TRBD2, 5 bases. The germline V gene has CDR1 SGHTA and CDR2 FQGNSA. The germline V and J ends were trimmed by 2 bases and 5 bases, with 17 bases remaining between them. The CDR3 has 16 residues.

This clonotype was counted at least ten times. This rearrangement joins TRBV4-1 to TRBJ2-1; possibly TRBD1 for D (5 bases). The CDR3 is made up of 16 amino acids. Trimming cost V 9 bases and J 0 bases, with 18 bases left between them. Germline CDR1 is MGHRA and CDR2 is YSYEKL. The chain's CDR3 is CASSEVGASSYNEQFF. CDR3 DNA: TGCGCCAGTTCTGAGGTTGGGGCAAGCTCCTACAATGAGCAGTTCTTC.

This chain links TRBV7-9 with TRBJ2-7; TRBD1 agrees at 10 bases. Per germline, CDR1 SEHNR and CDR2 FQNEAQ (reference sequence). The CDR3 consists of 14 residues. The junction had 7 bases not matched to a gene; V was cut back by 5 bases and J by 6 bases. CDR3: CASSLDRGRTEQYF. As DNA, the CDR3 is TGTGCCAGCAGCCTTGACAGGGGGCGTACCGAGCAGTACTTC.

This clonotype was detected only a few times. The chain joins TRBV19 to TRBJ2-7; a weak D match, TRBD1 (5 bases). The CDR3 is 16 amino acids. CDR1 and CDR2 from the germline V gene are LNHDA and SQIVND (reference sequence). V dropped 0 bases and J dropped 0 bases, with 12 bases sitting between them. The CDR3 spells CASSIDLLDNSYEQYV. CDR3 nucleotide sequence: TGTGCCAGTAGTATAGATCTGCTGGACAACTCCTACGAGCAGTACGTC.

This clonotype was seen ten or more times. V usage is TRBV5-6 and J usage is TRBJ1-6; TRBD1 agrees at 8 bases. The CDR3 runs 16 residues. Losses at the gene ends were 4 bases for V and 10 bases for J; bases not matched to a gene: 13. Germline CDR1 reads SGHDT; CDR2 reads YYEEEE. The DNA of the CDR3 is TGTGCCAGCAGCCCGAGACAGGGGAAGTGGGAATCACCCCTCCACTTT. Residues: CASSPRQGKWESPLHF.

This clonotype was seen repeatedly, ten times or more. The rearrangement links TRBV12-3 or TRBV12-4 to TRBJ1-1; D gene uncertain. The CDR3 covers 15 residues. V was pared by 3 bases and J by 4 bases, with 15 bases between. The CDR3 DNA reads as TGTGCCAGCAGTTTCGGCGGCAGTCAGAGCACTGAAGCTTTCTTT. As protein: CASSFGGSQSTEAFF.

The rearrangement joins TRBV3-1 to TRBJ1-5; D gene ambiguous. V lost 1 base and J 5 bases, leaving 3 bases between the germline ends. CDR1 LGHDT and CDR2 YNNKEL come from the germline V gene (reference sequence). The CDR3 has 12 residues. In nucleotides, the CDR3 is TGTGCCAGCAGCCAAGTGGATCAGCCCCAGCATTTT. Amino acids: CASSQVDQPQHF.

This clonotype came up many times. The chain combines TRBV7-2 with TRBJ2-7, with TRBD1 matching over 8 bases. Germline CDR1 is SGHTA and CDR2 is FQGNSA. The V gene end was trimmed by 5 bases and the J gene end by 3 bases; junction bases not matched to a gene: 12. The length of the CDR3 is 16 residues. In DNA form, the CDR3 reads TGTGCCAGCAGCGAAAATCTCGGACAGGGAGTCTACGAGCAGTACTTC. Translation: CASSENLGQGVYEQYF.

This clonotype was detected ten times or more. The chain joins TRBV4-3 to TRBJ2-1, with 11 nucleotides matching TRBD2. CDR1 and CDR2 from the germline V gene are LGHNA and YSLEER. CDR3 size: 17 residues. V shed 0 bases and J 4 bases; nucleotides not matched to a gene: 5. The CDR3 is CASSQDLGTSGYNEQFF. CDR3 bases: TGCGCCAGCAGCCAAGATCTGGGGACTAGCGGTTACAATGAGCAGTTCTTC.